These 6 T cell receptor beta chains came from one sample sequenced in a study of cytomegalovirus exposure and HLA in healthy donors. With 60 Vbeta and 13 Jbeta primers, the PCR was carried out. The protocol was immunoSEQ multiplex PCR, while the TCRdb copy is restricted to in-frame clones and leaves out a portion. The table lists roughly 93,000 clones, roughly 79% of them singletons, with under 0.75% in the top ten. Sequencing was done on a sample of PBMCs. These receptors came from a man aged 30 to 45 in good health and CMV-seronegative.

The chain has TRBV5-1 and TRBJ2-7; no firm D call. Germline values: CDR1 SGHRS, CDR2 YFSETQ. V was clipped by 3 bases and J by 1 base, with 5 bases between them. This CDR3 spans 12 amino acids. CDR3 sequence reads: CASSSHSYEQYF. CDR3 DNA sequence: TGCGCCAGCAGCTCCCATTCCTACGAGCAGTACTTC.

This clone was picked up a small number of times. J is TRBJ1-1 and V is TRBV4-2, with D perhaps TRBD1 (5 bases). The CDR3 spans 16 residues. V gave up 3 bases and J gave up 1 base, with 15 bases separating them. Looked up from germline, CDR1 is LGHNA and CDR2 is YNFKEQ. Written as DNA, the CDR3 is TGTGCCAGCAGCCATGGAGCCTCGGGGGAGAACACTGAAGCTTTCTTT. This codes for CASSHGASGENTEAFF.

This sequence joins TRBV18 and TRBJ2-5; no clear D. Trimming took off 4 bases at V and 4 bases at J, with 7 bases between the two ends. This CDR3 has 12 amino acids. The germline CDR1 and CDR2 sequences are KGHSH and LQKENI. The CDR3 DNA sequence: TGTGCCAGCTCACGAGATGGAGAGACCCAGTACTTC. The encoded protein is CASSRDGETQYF.

The chain links TRBV2 to TRBJ1-1, with D possibly being TRBD1 (6 bases). CDR1 and CDR2 (germline): SNHLY, FYNNEI. This CDR3 is built from 14 residues. V lost 3 bases to trimming and J lost 6 bases, with 14 bases between them. The chain's CDR3 is CASSDPGAIPEAFF. CDR3 DNA: TGTGCCAGCAGTGATCCAGGGGCTATCCCTGAAGCTTTCTTT.

The gene calls are TRBV4-1 and TRBJ2-5, with TRBD2 matching over 9 bases. V trimming: 6 bases; J trimming: 2 bases; junction bases outside the gene matches: 7. The CDR3 contains 15 residues. The V gene's germline CDR1 is MGHRA and CDR2 YSYEKL. The DNA of the CDR3 is TGCGCCAGCAGACTAAGCGGGGGGCTACAAGAGACCCAGTACTTC. Its translation is CASRLSGGLQETQYF.

The chain has TRBV27 and TRBJ1-6; 8 bases map to TRBD1. V was clipped by 5 bases and J by 4 bases; unmatched bases: 7. The CDR3 extends over 16 amino acids. Germline values: CDR1 MNHEY, CDR2 SMNVEV (reference sequence). As DNA, the CDR3 is TGTGCCAGCAGTCTGGTCGGACAGGGTTATAATTCACCCCTCCACTTT. Amino acid sequence: CASSLVGQGYNSPLHF.